The subject of this entry is one T cell receptor beta chain. The source of the sample is a study of blood T cell repertoires in COVID-19. Study at large: Spain, Italy and the United States supplied samples that represented acute and convalescent COVID-19. T cells, B-cell-depleted T cells, or PBMCs supplied cDNA or gDNA.

This table comes from immunoSEQ multiplex PCR, and its TCRdb copy is limited to in-frame clones, with some not included. The data show tens of thousands of clones, approximately 83% seen once. Germline values: CDR1 MNHEY, CDR2 SMNVEV (reference sequence). This CDR3 region has 15 residues. The V and J ends lost 5 bases and 5 bases, in that order; junction bases with no gene match: 6. This chain joins TRBV27 and TRBJ2-2; 9 positions agree with TRBD2. The sequence derives from a woman in her fifties or sixties with acute or convalescent COVID-19. Input material: peripheral blood. Written as DNA, the CDR3 is TGTGCCAGCAGTCCCGGGACTAGCAGAACCGGGGAGCTGTTTTTT. This gives the protein CASSPGTSRTGELFF.